This note documents a single T cell receptor (beta chain) sequence. Clones were read by immunoSEQ multiplex PCR, and TCRdb kept only the in-frame ones, dropping some. The sample holds over 55,000 clones; 87% are singletons and the top ten take approximately 8%. The data were taken from a study of blood T cell repertoires in COVID-19. Across the whole study: In each case, the material was cDNA or gDNA derived from T cells, B-cell-depleted T cells, or PBMCs.

Germline assignment: CDR1 SQVTM and CDR2 ANQGSEA. The CDR3 extends over 14 amino acids. The V segment lost 6 bases and the J segment 4 bases; nucleotides outside the gene matches: 8. The sample consisted of peripheral blood. The TCR was taken from a man in his fifties with active COVID-19. This chain uses TRBV29-1 with TRBJ1-1; 10 bases are shared with TRBD1. In nucleotides, the CDR3 is TGCAGCGTGAGGGACAGGGGAAGGTCCACTGAAGCTTTCTTT. This codes for CSVRDRGRSTEAFF.